One sample yielded the 25 T cell receptor beta chains listed below, sequenced in a study of regulatory T cells in long-lasting Graves disease. Time point given: newly diagnosed GD, antithyroid drugs for less than 3 months. PBMC-extracted RNA yielded the TCR library. Investigators prepared the TCR beta libraries by applying iRepertoire HTBI primers and Arm-PCR of CDR3 regions. Using its own MiXCR run on the multiplex PCR reads, TCRdb lists one record per CDR3 protein. The sample has 200,000 to 250,000 distinct CDR3 sequences; less than 20% are singletons. The same sample was also used in a study of T cells in Graves' hyperthyroidism and ophthalmopathy.

The sequencing here drew on peripheral blood mononuclear cells (PBMCs), taken at new diagnosis, from a patient treated with antithyroid drugs. The receptors come from a woman in her thirties with Graves disease.

This clonotype was counted ten times or more. The CDR3 region has the DNA TGTGCCAGCAGTTCACCCCCCTTGGGGCGCGGGGCAGATACGCAGTATTTT. Its translation: CASSSPPLGRGADTQYF. The chain couples TRBV12-3 or TRBV12-4 to TRBJ2-3, with D perhaps matching TRBD2 (6 bases). CDR3 length: 17 residues. V was pared by 4 bases and J by 4 bases, with 21 bases between.

In its sample, this clonotype was seen many times. The chain employs TRBV11-3 and TRBJ2-3; D is uncertain. With 4 bases removed from V and 6 bases from J, the gap between germline ends came to 11 bases. This CDR3 comprises 13 residues. Germline V CDR1 and CDR2: SGHNT, YENEEA. The CDR3 spells CASSSSPWDTQYF. In nucleotides, the CDR3 is TGTGCCAGCAGCTCCTCCCCATGGGATACGCAGTATTTT.

V is TRBV2 and J is TRBJ2-4; D is ambiguous. The CDR3 extends over 13 amino acids. V lost 6 bases to trimming and J lost 6 bases, with 12 bases between them. Germline assignment: CDR1 SNHLY and CDR2 FYNNEI. CDR3 sequence reads: CASRGSMGNIQYF. The CDR3 DNA reads as TGTGCCAGCAGGGGGTCCATGGGAAACATTCAGTACTTC. The full variable domain, with the rest looked up from reference TRBV2 and TRBJ2-4, is EPEVTQTPSHQVTQMGQEVILRCVPISNHLYFYWYRQILGQKVEFLVSFYNNEISEKSEIFDDQFSVERPDGSNFTLKIRSTKLEDSAMYFCASRGSMGNIQYFGAGTRLSVL.

The rearrangement links TRBV9 to TRBJ2-1, with 16 bases aligning to TRBD2. The V gene's germline CDR1 is SGDLS and CDR2 YYNGEE. The CDR3 has 19 residues. V was clipped by 0 bases and J by 3 bases; unmatched bases: 6. CDR3 in amino acids: CASSVDGTSGRAFYNEQFF. DNA for the CDR3: TGTGCCAGCAGCGTAGATGGGACTAGCGGGAGGGCCTTCTACAATGAGCAGTTCTTC.

This clonotype came up many times. One junction end does not reproduce the germline sequence, and a read error may be involved. The CDR3, as DNA: TGTGCCAGCAGTTACTCAGACGGGTCCAAGGACTTC. Protein sequence: CASSYSDGSKDF. The chain recombines TRBV6-5 with TRBJ2-5; no clear D gene. Germline CDR1 and CDR2: MNHEY and SVGAGI. There are 12 residues in the CDR3.

This clonotype was observed at least ten times. This chain uses TRBV27 with TRBJ1-4, with D hard to call. The CDR3 extends over 13 amino acids. The V and J ends lost 3 bases and 0 bases respectively, with 2 bases between them. Germline CDR1 reads MNHEY; CDR2 reads SMNVEV (reference sequence). The CDR3 bases are TGTGCCAGCAGTTTTGCAACTAATGAAAAACTGTTTTTT. It is translated as CASSFATNEKLFF.

This clonotype was recorded at least ten times. The genes are TRBV10-1 and TRBJ2-7; 8 positions match TRBD1. The ends lost 2 bases at V and 2 bases at J; junction bases unmatched: 2. This CDR3 is built from 14 residues. From germline, CDR1 is WNHNN and CDR2 SYGVQD (reference sequence). The CDR3 spells CASSETGGTYEQYF. In nucleotides, the CDR3 is TGCGCCAGCAGTGAGACAGGGGGGACCTACGAGCAGTACTTC.

This clonotype was counted at least ten times. The junction and the germline gene differ at one end; a read error may be behind it. The rearrangement uses TRBV7-9 and TRBJ2-3; TRBD1 matches at 11 bases. This CDR3 spans 13 amino acids. Per germline, CDR1 SEHNR and CDR2 FQNEAQ (reference sequence). The CDR3 DNA reads TGTGCCAGCAGCTTAGCCACCGGGACAGGGGGAAACTTT. Its protein product is CASSLATGTGGNF.

This clonotype was detected ten times or more. This chain joins TRBV15 and TRBJ2-5; 11 nucleotides agree with TRBD2. Germline V gene sequence: CDR1 LNHNV, CDR2 YYDKDF (reference sequence). CDR3 size: 16 residues. With 3 bases clipped from V and 0 bases from J, the junction kept 3 bases outside the gene matches. DNA for the CDR3: TGTGCCACCAGCAGCCGACTAGCGGGGAACCAAGAGACCCAGTACTTC. This gives the protein CATSSRLAGNQETQYF.

The table lists this clonotype with a few counts. V is TRBV5-1 and J is TRBJ1-4; unclear D gene. The V end lost 0 bases, the J end lost 8 bases, and 14 bases lay between the germline ends. Germline CDR1 and CDR2: SGHRS and YFSETQ. The CDR3 length is 15 residues. The CDR3 nucleotides are TGCGCCAGCAGCTTGGCTCCGGGTCAAGGGGAAAAACTGTTTTTT. Amino acids: CASSLAPGQGEKLFF.

This clonotype has at least ten counts. This chain connects TRBV30 to TRBJ2-7; TRBD1 or TRBD2 may be the D gene (5 bases each). Germline V gene sequence: CDR1 GTSNPN, CDR2 SVGIG (reference sequence). CDR3 length: 13 residues. Trimming shortened V by 4 bases and J by 6 bases, and 16 bases separated the two germline ends. This chain's CDR3 is CAWKQPGASEQYF. The CDR3 DNA sequence: TGTGCCTGGAAACAACCCGGGGCGAGCGAGCAGTACTTC.

This clonotype appeared many times. V and J are TRBV28 and TRBJ1-3; maybe TRBD1 (6 bases). The CDR3 has 15 residues. V lost 2 bases to trimming and J lost 4 bases, with 12 bases between them. Germline loops: CDR1 MDHEN, CDR2 SYDVKM. The CDR3 DNA is TGTGCCAGCAGTTTACCGGGGGGCGCAGGAAACACCATATATTTT. Its translation is CASSLPGGAGNTIYF.

This clonotype was recorded at least ten times. The V and J genes are TRBV3-1 and TRBJ1-2, with a weak D call TRBD1 (6 bases). CDR1 and CDR2 (germline): LGHDT, YNNKEL (reference sequence). Trimming took 3 bases from V and 0 from J, leaving 14 bases between them. The CDR3 runs 16 residues. The CDR3 DNA is TGTGCCAGCAGCCAGAACACAGGGTGGACTAACTATGGCTACACCTTC. As protein: CASSQNTGWTNYGYTF.

This clonotype was picked up many times. The V and J genes are TRBV3-1 and TRBJ2-5; TRBD2 matches at 8 bases. V was clipped by 1 base and J by 4 bases; unmatched bases: 5. This CDR3 has 15 residues. Germline CDR1 LGHDT, CDR2 YNNKEL (reference sequence). CDR3 sequence (DNA): TGTGCCAGCAGCCAAGGGACTAGCCGATTAGAGACCCAGTACTTC. Its translation: CASSQGTSRLETQYF.

This clonotype came up many times. J is TRBJ2-2 and V is TRBV7-6, with a weak D call TRBD2 (5 bases). CDR3 length: 13 amino acids. Trimming cost V 3 bases and J 7 bases, with 9 bases left between them. Germline lookup yields CDR1 SGHVS and CDR2 FNYEAQ. In DNA, the CDR3 is TGTGCCAGCAGCTTGATTGGAGGCGGGGAGCTGTTTTTT. The encoded protein is CASSLIGGGELFF.

About this clonotype itself: One base away lies a much larger clone, so this may be a sequencing read error. The chain carries TRBV3-1 and TRBJ1-5; D gene uncertain. V lost 5 bases and J lost 4, with 9 bases in between. The CDR3 is 13 amino acids. The germline CDR1 and CDR2 sequences are LGHDT and YNNKEL (reference sequence). This CDR3 is CASSSNVNQPQHF. In nucleotides, the CDR3 is TGTGCCAGCAGCTCAAATGTGAATCAGCCCCAGCATTTT.

Details on this clonotype: With a far larger clone one base away, a read error is the likely cause. This chain links TRBV7-9 with TRBJ2-7; unclear D gene. The CDR3 covers 12 residues. The V gene's germline CDR1 is SEHNR and CDR2 FQNEAQ (reference sequence). The CDR3 region has the DNA TGTACCAGCAGCTTTATGGGCTACGAGCAGTACTTC. Translation: CTSSFMGYEQYF.

This clonotype has ten or more counts. This chain connects TRBV27 to TRBJ1-5, with D unclear. The germline gives CDR1 MNHEY, CDR2 SMNVEV (reference sequence). V dropped 5 bases and J dropped 7 bases, with 12 bases sitting between them. This CDR3 is built from 13 residues. The CDR3 region is CASSLDLSQPQHF. For the CDR3, the DNA is TGTGCCAGCAGTCTGGACTTAAGCCAGCCCCAGCATTTT.

This clonotype was counted only a few times. A much more abundant neighbour one base away suggests this may be a read error. J is TRBJ2-3 and V is TRBV6-2 or TRBV6-3; D is uncertain. Germline V gives CDR1 MNHEY, CDR2 SVGEGT. Trimming removed 6 bases from V and 1 base from J, with 20 bases in between. This CDR3 region has 17 residues. The CDR3 nucleotides are TGTGCCAGCAGCTTAGAGCCGAACGGGCGTCGCACAGATACGCAGTATTTT. It codes for CASSLEPNGRRTDTQYF.

This clonotype turned up a few times. A read error may explain this, as a much larger clone is one base away. The rearrangement links TRBV9 to TRBJ2-2; 11 bases map to TRBD2. Losses at the gene ends were 4 bases for V and 4 bases for J; bases not matched to a gene: 21. The germline gives CDR1 SGDLS, CDR2 YYNGEE. This CDR3 is 21 amino acids long. CDR3 amino acids: CASSIEGSGRAAGLFTGELFF. The CDR3 DNA is TGTGCCAGCAGCATAGAAGGTAGCGGGAGGGCCGCGGGACTCTTCACCGGGGAGCTGTTTTTT.

This clonotype was seen ten or more times. The chain joins TRBV29-1 to TRBJ1-1; TRBD1 aligns across 10 bases. Germline V gives CDR1 SQVTM, CDR2 ANQGSEA. The CDR3 extends over 14 amino acids. The trim removed 7 bases at V and 4 bases at J, leaving 9 bases unmatched. In DNA, the CDR3 is TGCAGCGCGTACCGGGACAGGGGATTCACTGAAGCTTTCTTT. Translated: CSAYRDRGFTEAFF.

The chain carries TRBV6-1 and TRBJ2-5; 10 nucleotides match TRBD2. The CDR3 contains 16 residues. J gave up 4 bases and V 4 bases, and 9 bases lay outside the gene matches. The germline gives CDR1 MNHNS, CDR2 SASEGT. In DNA, the CDR3 is TGTGCCAGCAGTGTTGGGACTAGCGTTCTTCCAGAGACCCAGTACTTC. Its protein product is CASSVGTSVLPETQYF.

Comment on this clonotype: The likely explanation is a read error, given a far larger clone one base away. This CDR3 is missing its conserved last phenylalanine or tryptophan, likely due to a read error. The rearrangement joins TRBV13 to TRBJ1-4; D not certain. V was clipped by 8 bases and J by 4 bases, with 23 bases between them. The V gene's germline CDR1 is PRHDT and CDR2 FYEKMQ (reference sequence). CDR3 length: 17 residues. The CDR3 loop reads CASSLEKEAALNEKLFC. The CDR3 DNA follows: TGTGCCAGCTCGCTTGAAAAGGAGGCAGCGCTTAATGAAAAACTGTTTTGT.

The chain links TRBV20-1 to TRBJ2-3; the match to TRBD2 covers 8 bases. The CDR3 runs 15 residues. Looked up from germline, CDR1 is DFQATT and CDR2 is SNEGSKA (reference sequence). J lost 2 bases, V lost 5 bases, and 9 bases had no gene match. For the CDR3, the DNA is TGCAGTGCTGCCGGGGGGGCGGCTACCACAGATACGCAGTATTTT. Its protein product is CSAAGGAATTDTQYF.

The genes are TRBV4-2 and TRBJ1-4; D is possibly TRBD1 (5 bases). The V gene lost 1 base and the J gene lost 8 bases, with 8 bases spanning the gap. CDR1 and CDR2 (germline): LGHNA, YNFKEQ. The CDR3 consists of 13 residues. CDR3 amino acids: CASSQGGREKLFF. CDR3 sequence (DNA): TGTGCCAGCAGCCAAGGGGGACGGGAAAAACTGTTTTTT.